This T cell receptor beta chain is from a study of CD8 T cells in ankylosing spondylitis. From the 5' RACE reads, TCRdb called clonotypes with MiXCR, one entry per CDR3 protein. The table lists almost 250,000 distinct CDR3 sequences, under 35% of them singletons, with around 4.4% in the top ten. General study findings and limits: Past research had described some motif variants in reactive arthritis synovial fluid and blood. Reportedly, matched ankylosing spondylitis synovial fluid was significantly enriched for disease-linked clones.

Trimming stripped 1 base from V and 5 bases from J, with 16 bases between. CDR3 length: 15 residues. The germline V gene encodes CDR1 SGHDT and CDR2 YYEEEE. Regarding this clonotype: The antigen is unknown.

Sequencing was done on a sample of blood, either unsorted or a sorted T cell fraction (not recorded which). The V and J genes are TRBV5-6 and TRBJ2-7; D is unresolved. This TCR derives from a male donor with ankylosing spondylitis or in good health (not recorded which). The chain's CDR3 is CASSLSLRVQDEQYF. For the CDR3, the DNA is TGTGCCAGCAGCTTGTCTCTAAGGGTCCAGGACGAGCAGTACTTC.